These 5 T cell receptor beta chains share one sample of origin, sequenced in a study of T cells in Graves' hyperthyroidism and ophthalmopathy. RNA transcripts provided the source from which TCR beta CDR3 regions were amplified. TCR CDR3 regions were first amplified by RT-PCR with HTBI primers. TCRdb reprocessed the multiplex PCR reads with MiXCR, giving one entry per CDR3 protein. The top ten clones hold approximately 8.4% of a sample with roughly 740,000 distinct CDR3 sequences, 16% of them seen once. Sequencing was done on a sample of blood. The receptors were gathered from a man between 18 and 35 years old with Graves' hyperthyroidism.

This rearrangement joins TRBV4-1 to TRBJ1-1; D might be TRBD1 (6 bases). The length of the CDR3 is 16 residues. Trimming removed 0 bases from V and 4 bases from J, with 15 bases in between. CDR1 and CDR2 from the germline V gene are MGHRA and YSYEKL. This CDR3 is CASSQDRIGQTTEAFF. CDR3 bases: TGCGCCAGCAGCCAAGATCGGATAGGACAGACCACTGAAGCTTTCTTT.

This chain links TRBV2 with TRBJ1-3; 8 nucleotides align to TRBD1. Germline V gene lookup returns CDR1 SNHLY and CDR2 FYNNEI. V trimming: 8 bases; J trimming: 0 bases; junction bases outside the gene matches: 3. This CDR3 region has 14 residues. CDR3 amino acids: CASGQGPSGNTIYF. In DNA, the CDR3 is TGTGCCAGCGGACAGGGCCCCTCTGGAAACACCATATATTTT.

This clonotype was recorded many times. The CDR3 region is CSARGLAGGPETQYF. DNA for the CDR3: TGCAGTGCTAGGGGGCTAGCGGGAGGGCCGGAGACCCAGTACTTC. The rearrangement joins TRBV20-1 to TRBJ2-5, with 12 positions matching TRBD2. The CDR3 is 15 amino acids. Germline lookup yields CDR1 DFQATT and CDR2 SNEGSKA (reference sequence). V dropped 3 bases and J dropped 5; count of bases not matched to a gene: 7.

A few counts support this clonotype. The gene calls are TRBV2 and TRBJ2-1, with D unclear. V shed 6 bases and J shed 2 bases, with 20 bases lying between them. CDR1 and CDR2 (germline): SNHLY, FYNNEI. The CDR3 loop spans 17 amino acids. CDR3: CASSEPELSFAYNEQFF. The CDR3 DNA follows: TGTGCCAGCAGCGAGCCTGAACTGTCCTTCGCCTACAATGAGCAGTTCTTC.

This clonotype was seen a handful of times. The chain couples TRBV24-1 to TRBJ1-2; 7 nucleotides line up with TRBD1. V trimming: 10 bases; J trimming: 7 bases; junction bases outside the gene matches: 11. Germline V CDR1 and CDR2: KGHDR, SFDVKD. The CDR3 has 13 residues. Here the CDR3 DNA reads TGTGCCACGTATGACAGGGCCGGTTCTGGCTACACCTTC. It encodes CATYDRAGSGYTF.